The rows below give T cell receptor beta chains drawn from one sample of a study of blood T cell repertoires in COVID-19. The method was immunoSEQ multiplex PCR; TCRdb's version includes in-frame clones alone and lacks a portion of them. The sample has approximately 150,000 clones, under 85% seen once. Sequenced material: peripheral blood. The source is an older man who had recovered from COVID-19. The CDR3 runs from the conserved cysteine through the conserved F or W. The D gene is left open where the match is weak. Clone size is given for some rows only: seen once, a few or many times, or a class if the clone is expanded.

TRBD1 | - | TRBJ1-5 | TRBV7-8 | CASSLGQGAGQPQHF | TGTGCCAGCAGCTTAGGACAGGGGGCCGGTCAGCCCCAGCATTTT
- | - | TRBJ1-1 | TRBV18 | CASSPRQVQLLNTEAFF | TGTGCCAGCTCTCCGAGACAGGTCCAACTACTGAACACTGAAGCTTTCTTT
- | - | TRBJ2-3 | TRBV10-1 | CASSESFSRGVGDTQYF | TGCGCCAGCAGTGAGTCGTTTTCCCGGGGAGTCGGAGATACGCAGTATTTT
- | - | TRBJ1-1 | TRBV5-1 | CASSLGGGRGEAFF | TGCGCCAGCAGCTTGGGCGGGGGGCGAGGTGAAGCTTTCTTT
- | once | TRBJ2-7 | TRBV11-2 | CASSWRNRDEQYF | TGTGCCAGCAGCTGGAGGAACAGGGACGAGCAGTACTTC
- | few | TRBJ2-7 | TRBV30 | CAWSAATGDHYEQYF | TGTGCCTGGAGTGCCGCAACGGGGGACCACTACGAGCAGTACTTC
TRBD2 | once | TRBJ2-7 | TRBV3-1/TRBV3-2 | CASSQDGLAELYEQYF | TGTGCCAGCAGCCAAGATGGACTAGCGGAGCTCTACGAGCAGTACTTC
TRBD1 | - | TRBJ2-2 | TRBV5-1 | CASRGQGNTGELFF | TGCGCCAGCCGGGGACAGGGGAACACCGGGGAGCTGTTTTTT
TRBD1 | - | TRBJ2-5 | TRBV7-8 | CASSPAGQGGETQYF | TGTGCCAGCAGCCCCGCAGGACAGGGCGGAGAGACCCAGTACTTC
- | many | TRBJ1-1 | TRBV12-3/TRBV12-4 | CASSLGGGTEAFF | TGTGCCAGCAGTTTAGGGGGAGGGACTGAAGCTTTCTTT
TRBD1 | - | TRBJ1-4 | TRBV9 | CASSGLQGAGEKLFF | TGTGCCAGCAGCGGACTACAGGGGGCGGGTGAAAAACTGTTTTTT
TRBD1 | - | TRBJ2-5 | TRBV5-8 | CASSSDRGSQETQYF | TGTGCCAGCAGCTCGGACAGGGGAAGCCAAGAGACCCAGTACTTC
TRBD2 | - | TRBJ2-3 | TRBV28 | CATNGLAGVPDTQYF | TGTGCCACCAACGGACTAGCGGGCGTCCCAGATACGCAGTATTTT
TRBD2 | few | TRBJ2-7 | TRBV5-4 | CASSNGTRLSEQYF | TGTGCCAGCAGCAACGGGACTAGGCTCAGTGAGCAGTACTTC
TRBD2 | - | TRBJ2-5 | TRBV29-1 | CSVVGVRPVRERGRGQETQYF | TGCAGCGTTGTGGGGGTTCGCCCCGTTCGCGAACGGGGGAGGGGTCAAGAGACCCAGTACTTC
- | - | TRBJ2-4 | TRBV6-5 | CASSLRESGNIQYF | TGTGCCAGCAGCCTCCGGGAGTCGGGAAACATTCAGTACTTC
- | - | TRBJ2-3 | TRBV6-5 | CASSPSSGGAATQYF | TGTGCCAGCAGTCCAAGCTCGGGGGGCGCAGCTACGCAGTATTTT
TRBD1 | - | TRBJ1-1 | TRBV6-5 | CASSPSGTVNTEAFF | TGTGCCAGCAGTCCTTCCGGGACAGTGAACACTGAAGCTTTCTTT
TRBD2 | - | TRBJ2-5 | TRBV5-5 | CASSWGLAGGRETQYF | TGTGCCAGCAGCTGGGGACTAGCGGGAGGTCGGGAGACCCAGTACTTC
TRBD2 | once | TRBJ2-7 | TRBV27 | CASSLYGTSVLEQYF | TGTGCCAGCAGTTTATATGGGACTAGCGTACTCGAGCAGTACTTC